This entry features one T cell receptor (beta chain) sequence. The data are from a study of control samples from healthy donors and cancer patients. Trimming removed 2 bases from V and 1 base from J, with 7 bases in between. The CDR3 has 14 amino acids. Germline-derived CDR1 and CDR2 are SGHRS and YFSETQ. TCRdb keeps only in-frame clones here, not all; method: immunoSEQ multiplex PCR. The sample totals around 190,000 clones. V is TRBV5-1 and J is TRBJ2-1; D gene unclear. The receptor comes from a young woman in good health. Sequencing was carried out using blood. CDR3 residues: CASSFYGSYNEQFF. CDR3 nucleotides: TGCGCCAGCAGCTTTTATGGGTCCTACAATGAGCAGTTCTTC.